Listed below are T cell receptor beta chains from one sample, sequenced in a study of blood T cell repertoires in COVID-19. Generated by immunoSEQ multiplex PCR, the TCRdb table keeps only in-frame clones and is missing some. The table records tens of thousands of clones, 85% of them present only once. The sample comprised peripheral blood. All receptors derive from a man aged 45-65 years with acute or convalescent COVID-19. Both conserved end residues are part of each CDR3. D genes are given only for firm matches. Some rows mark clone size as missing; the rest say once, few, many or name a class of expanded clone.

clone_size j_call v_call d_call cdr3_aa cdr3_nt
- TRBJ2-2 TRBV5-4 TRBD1 CASSLKQGANTGELFF TGTGCCAGCAGCTTGAAACAGGGGGCGAACACCGGGGAGCTGTTTTTT
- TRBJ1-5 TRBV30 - CAWSYGQFYSNQPQHF TGTGCCTGGAGTTACGGACAGTTTTATAGCAATCAGCCCCAGCATTTT
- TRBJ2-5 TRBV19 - CASSISDSRRETQYF TGTGCCAGTAGTATCTCGGACTCTAGGCGGGAGACCCAGTACTTC
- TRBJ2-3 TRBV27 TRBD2 CASSSYPGLAGRADTQYF TGTGCCAGCAGTTCTTATCCGGGACTAGCGGGGCGCGCTGATACGCAGTATTTT
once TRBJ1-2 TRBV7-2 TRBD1 CASSLARTGGYGYTF TGTGCCAGCAGCTTAGCGAGGACAGGGGGCTATGGCTACACCTTC
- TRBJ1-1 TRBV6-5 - CASSSGLTPNRAFF TGTGCCAGCAGTTCGGGGTTGACCCCCAATCGAGCTTTCTTT
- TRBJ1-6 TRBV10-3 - CATMMGALSSPLHF TGTGCCACCATGATGGGGGCGCTGAGTTCACCCCTCCACTTT
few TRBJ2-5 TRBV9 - CASSPGEETQYF TGTGCCAGCAGCCCAGGGGAAGAGACCCAGTACTTC
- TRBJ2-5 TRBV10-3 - CATGDRRRETQYF TGTGCCACCGGTGACAGGAGGCGGGAGACCCAGTACTTC
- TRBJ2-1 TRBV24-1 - CATSEAQGRGGEQFF TGTGCCACCAGTGAGGCACAAGGACGCGGAGGTGAGCAGTTCTTC
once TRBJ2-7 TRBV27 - CASSWQTEYSYEQYF TGTGCCAGCAGTTGGCAGACAGAGTACTCCTACGAGCAGTACTTC
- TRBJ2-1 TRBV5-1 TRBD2 CASSLGLAGGYNEQFF TGCGCCAGCAGCTTGGGACTAGCGGGAGGTTACAATGAGCAGTTCTTC
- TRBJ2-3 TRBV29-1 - CSGGQVTDTQYF TGCAGCGGAGGGCAGGTGACAGATACGCAGTATTTT
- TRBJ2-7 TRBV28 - CASSLPGSPYEQYF TGTGCCAGCAGTTTGCCCGGGAGCCCCTACGAGCAGTACTTC
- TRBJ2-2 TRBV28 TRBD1 CASRTGGVGGELFF TGTGCCAGCAGGACAGGGGGCGTTGGCGGGGAGCTGTTTTTT
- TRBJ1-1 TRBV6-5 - CASSRIRTGEAFF TGTGCCAGCAGCCGAATTCGAACAGGGGAAGCTTTCTTT
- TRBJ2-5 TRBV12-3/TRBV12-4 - CASSLQETQYF TGTGCCAGCAGCCTACAAGAGACCCAGTACTTC
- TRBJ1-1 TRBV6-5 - CASSPTGFDTEAFF TGTGCCAGCAGTCCTACAGGGTTTGACACTGAAGCTTTCTTT
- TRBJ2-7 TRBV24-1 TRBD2 CATSGTSGRASYEQYF TGTGCCACCAGCGGGACTAGCGGGAGGGCCTCCTACGAGCAGTACTTC
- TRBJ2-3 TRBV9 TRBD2 CASSVVPWTSSTSTDTQYF TGTGCCAGCAGCGTAGTCCCTTGGACTAGCAGTACTAGCACAGATACGCAGTATTTT
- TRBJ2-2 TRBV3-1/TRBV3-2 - CASSVHQVTGELFF TGTGCCAGCAGCGTACACCAGGTAACCGGGGAGCTGTTTTTT
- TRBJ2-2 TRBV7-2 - CASSPSWADTGELFF TGTGCCAGCAGCCCTAGCTGGGCGGACACCGGGGAGCTGTTTTTT
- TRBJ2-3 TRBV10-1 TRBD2 CASSEFTSGKTGTDTQYF TGCGCCAGCAGTGAGTTCACTAGCGGGAAAACTGGGACAGATACGCAGTATTTT
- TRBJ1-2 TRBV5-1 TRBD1 CASTTDRGDYGYTF TGCGCCAGCACCACGGACAGGGGAGACTATGGCTACACCTTC
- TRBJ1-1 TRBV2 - CASSTDGNTEAFF TGTGCCAGCAGCACAGACGGGAACACTGAAGCTTTCTTT
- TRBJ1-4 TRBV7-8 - CASRPRGGTNEKLFF TGTGCCAGCAGGCCTCGGGGAGGAACTAATGAAAAACTGTTTTTT
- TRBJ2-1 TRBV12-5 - CASGRQGSSYNEQFF TGTGCTAGTGGCCGTCAGGGGAGCTCCTACAATGAGCAGTTCTTC
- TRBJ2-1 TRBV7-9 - CASSSGLIYNEQFF TGTGCCAGCAGCTCTGGACTCATCTACAATGAGCAGTTCTTC
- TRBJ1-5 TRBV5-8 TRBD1 CASSTGQGSNQPQHF TGTGCCAGCAGCACAGGACAGGGGAGCAATCAGCCCCAGCATTTT
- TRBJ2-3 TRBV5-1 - CASSLGSSSFTDTQYF TGCGCCAGCAGCCTGGGCTCTAGCAGTTTCACAGATACGCAGTATTTT
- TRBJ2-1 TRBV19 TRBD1 CASSGVIGQGVYNEQFF TGTGCCAGTAGCGGAGTTATAGGACAGGGAGTCTACAATGAGCAGTTCTTC
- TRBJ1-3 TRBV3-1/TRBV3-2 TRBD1 CASRGTGRSGNTIYF TGTGCCAGCAGGGGGACAGGCCGCTCTGGAAACACCATATATTTT
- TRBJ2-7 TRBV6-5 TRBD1 CASSYQQGGEQYF TGTGCCAGCAGTTATCAACAGGGGGGTGAGCAGTACTTC
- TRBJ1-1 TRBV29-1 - CSVDVQLNTEAFF TGCAGCGTTGATGTACAGCTGAACACTGAAGCTTTCTTT
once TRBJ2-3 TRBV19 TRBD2 CASSIPSGGTDTQYF TGTGCCAGTAGTATTCCTAGCGGGGGCACAGATACGCAGTATTTT
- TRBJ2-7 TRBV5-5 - CASSFFLEYEQYF TGTGCCAGCAGCTTCTTCCTGGAGTACGAGCAGTACTTC
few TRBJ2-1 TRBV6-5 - CASRPGTVGGNEQFF TGTGCCAGCAGACCCGGGACAGTGGGGGGCAATGAGCAGTTCTTC
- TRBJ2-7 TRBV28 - CASRPSVSYEQYF TGTGCCAGCAGGCCTAGCGTTAGCTACGAGCAGTACTTC
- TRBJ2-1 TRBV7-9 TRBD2 CASSLSPGLAGSNEQFF TGTGCCAGCAGCTTATCCCCGGGACTAGCGGGAAGTAATGAGCAGTTCTTC
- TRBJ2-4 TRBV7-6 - CASSLLSFVVSLAKNIQYF TGTGCCAGCAGCTTATTGTCTTTCGTGGTGAGTTTAGCCAAAAACATTCAGTACTTC